Detailed here is one T cell receptor beta chain. Sequencing used immunoSEQ multiplex PCR; TCRdb keeps in-frame clones, though not all of them. The sample shows hundreds of thousands of clones, more than 80% of them seen only once. This sample was taken from a study of blood T cell repertoires in COVID-19. Study summary: Spain, Italy and the United States supplied samples that represented acute and convalescent COVID-19. PBMCs, B-cell-depleted T cells, or T cells provided the cDNA or gDNA that made up the material.

CDR1 and CDR2 (germline): MGHRA, YSYEKL. The CDR3 is made up of 16 amino acids. The V gene end was trimmed by 2 bases and the J gene end by 2 bases; junction bases not matched to a gene: 7. The sequenced material came from peripheral blood. This rearrangement joins TRBV4-1 to TRBJ2-7; TRBD1 matches at 9 bases. The sequence derives from a woman younger than 30 with acute or convalescent COVID-19. The CDR3 DNA reads TGCGCCAGCAGCCAATTTACGGACAGGGGAGCCTACGAGCAGTACTTC. Amino acid sequence: CASSQFTDRGAYEQYF.